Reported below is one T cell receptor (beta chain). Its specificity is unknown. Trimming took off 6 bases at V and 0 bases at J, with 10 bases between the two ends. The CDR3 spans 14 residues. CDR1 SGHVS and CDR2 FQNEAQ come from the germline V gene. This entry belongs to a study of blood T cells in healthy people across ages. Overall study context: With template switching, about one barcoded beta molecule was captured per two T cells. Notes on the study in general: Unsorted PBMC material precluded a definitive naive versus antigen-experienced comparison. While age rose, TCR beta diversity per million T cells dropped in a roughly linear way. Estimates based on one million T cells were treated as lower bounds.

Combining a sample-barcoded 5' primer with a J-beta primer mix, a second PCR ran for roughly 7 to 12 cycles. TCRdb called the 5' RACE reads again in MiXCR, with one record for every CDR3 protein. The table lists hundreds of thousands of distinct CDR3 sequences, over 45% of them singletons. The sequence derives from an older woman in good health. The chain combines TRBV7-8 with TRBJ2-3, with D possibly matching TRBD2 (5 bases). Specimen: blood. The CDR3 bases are TGTGCCAGCAGTTCCGGGATGAGCACAGATACGCAGTATTTT. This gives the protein CASSSGMSTDTQYF.